Listed below are T cell receptor beta chains from one sample, sequenced in a study of graft-versus-host responses after intestinal transplantation. These receptors lack a known antigen. Using immunoSEQ multiplex PCR, the repertoire was profiled, and TCRdb retains in-frame clones only, with some absent. The sample yields tens of thousands of clones, roughly 89% seen once. Specimen: unstimulated CD4+ T cells sorted from spleen or lymph node cells, collected before intestinal transplant. The receptors stem from a human donor who received an intestinal transplant. Each CDR3 is given with its conserved first and last residue. D genes are given only for firm matches. Size is omitted from some rows. Given values are once, few, many or a class for expanded clones.

D	J	size	V	DNA	CDR3
TRBD2	TRBJ2-3	-	TRBV11-3	TGTGCCAGCAGCCGCACCCAATCTTTAGCGGGGGATGGCACAGATACGCAGTATTTT	CASSRTQSLAGDGTDTQYF
TRBD2	TRBJ2-5	-	TRBV7-2	TGTGCCAGCAGCGTCGCCCGCGGGGGGCCCGAGCCTTGGGAGCAGTACTTC	CASSVARGGPEPWEQYF
-	TRBJ2-7	-	TRBV11-3	TGTGCCAGCAGCTTCGGGTCTCTTAAGGAGCAGTACTTC	CASSFGSLKEQYF
-	TRBJ1-1	-	TRBV6-5	TGTGCCAGCAGTTACTCTAGGACAGAAAACACTGAAGCTTTCTTT	CASSYSRTENTEAFF
TRBD2	TRBJ2-1	-	TRBV12-5	TGTGCTAGTGGTTTGGTACCAAGTAGCGGGGGGGCCAATGAGCAGTTCTTC	CASGLVPSSGGANEQFF
TRBD1	TRBJ2-2	-	TRBV12-5	TGTGCTAGTGGCCATCGACAGGGGACGAACACCGGGGAGCTGTTTTTT	CASGHRQGTNTGELFF
-	TRBJ1-1	-	TRBV6-5	TGTGCCAGCAGTCCCGGGACAAGGAACACTGAAGCTTTCTTT	CASSPGTRNTEAFF
-	TRBJ2-1	-	TRBV7-2	TGTGCCAGCAGCTTACGCCTGGGGGCAGAGCAGTTCTTC	CASSLRLGAEQFF
-	TRBJ2-7	-	TRBV5-1	TGCGCCAGCAGCTATCGTAGCGAGCCCTACGAGCAGTACTTC	CASSYRSEPYEQYF
-	TRBJ2-3	-	TRBV5-6	TGTGCCAGCAGCTCGACGGGACACTCTAGCACAGATACGCAGTATTTT	CASSSTGHSSTDTQYF
-	TRBJ1-1	-	TRBV7-2	TGTGCCAGCAGCTTGCAAGGGGGAAACACTGAAGCTTTCTTT	CASSLQGGNTEAFF
TRBD2	TRBJ2-5	-	TRBV7-9	TGTGCCAGCAGCTTAGGTAGCGGGGGGGCCCACCAAGAGACCCAGTACTTC	CASSLGSGGAHQETQYF
-	TRBJ1-1	-	TRBV27	TGTGCCAGCAGTTTAAGCGGGGGTTCCTCTGAAGCTTTCTTT	CASSLSGGSSEAFF
TRBD1	TRBJ2-7	-	TRBV6-5	TGTGCCAGCAGCCCGGGACAGTTCTCCTACGAGCAGTACTTC	CASSPGQFSYEQYF
-	TRBJ2-2	-	TRBV9	TGTGCCAGCAGCGTAGATTTATACACCGGGGAGCTGTTTTTT	CASSVDLYTGELFF
TRBD2	TRBJ2-3	-	TRBV2	TGTGCCAGCACCCAAGGGGCTAGCGGGCAGTATTTT	CASTQGASGQYF
TRBD2	TRBJ2-3	-	TRBV9	TGTGCCAGCAGTCCCACACTAGCGGGGATAACAGATACGCAGTATTTT	CASSPTLAGITDTQYF
TRBD1	TRBJ2-5	-	TRBV6-5	TGTGCCAGCAGTACCGGGACAGAGCAGTACTTC	CASSTGTEQYF
TRBD2	TRBJ2-7	-	TRBV7-2	TGTGCCAGCAGCGTAGAGCGGGGGGGCCCCTACGAGCAGTACTTC	CASSVERGGPYEQYF
-	TRBJ1-2	once	TRBV18	TGTGCCAGCTCACCATGGTCAGGGGACTATGGCTACACCTTC	CASSPWSGDYGYTF
-	TRBJ1-5	-	TRBV5-8	TGTGCCAGCAGCCCGGGGGGGGATTGGGGTCAGCCCCAGCATTTT	CASSPGGDWGQPQHF
TRBD1	TRBJ1-4	-	TRBV10-3	TGTGCCATCAGCGGACAGGCCTCTCCCTACGAAAAACTGTTTTTT	CAISGQASPYEKLFF
TRBD2	TRBJ2-7	few	TRBV2	TGTGCCAGCAGACATCTAGCGGGGGAGACCTACGAGCAGTACTTC	CASRHLAGETYEQYF
TRBD1	TRBJ2-7	few	TRBV6-6	TGTGCCAGCACTTCCGGGACAGGGTACTACGAGCAGTACTTC	CASTSGTGYYEQYF
-	TRBJ2-3	-	TRBV7-9	TGTGCCAGCAGCTCACAGGGTGACTTTCACACAGATACGCAGTATTTT	CASSSQGDFHTDTQYF
-	TRBJ1-2	few	TRBV20-1	TGCAGTGCTAGGACAGTCTATGGCTACACCTTC	CSARTVYGYTF
-	TRBJ1-1	-	TRBV2	TGTGCCAGCAGTGCGGAGGGCCGTGAAGCTTTCTTT	CASSAEGREAFF
-	TRBJ2-3	-	TRBV30	TGTGCCTGGCAAAAGGGAGGGGGGGCAGATACGCAGTATTTT	CAWQKGGGADTQYF
-	TRBJ1-3	-	TRBV5-1	TGCGCCAGCAGCTTAGCAGGGATTGGAAACACCATATATTTT	CASSLAGIGNTIYF
TRBD1	TRBJ2-3	-	TRBV7-9	TGTGCCAGCAGCTCCGGACAGGGACCCACAGATACGCAGTATTTT	CASSSGQGPTDTQYF
TRBD1	TRBJ1-1	-	TRBV30	TGTGCCTGGGGACAGGGTACTGAAGCTTTCTTT	CAWGQGTEAFF
TRBD1	TRBJ2-3	-	TRBV11-2	TGTGCCAGCAGCCGCAGGGGGCTGGGCACAGATACGCAGTATTTT	CASSRRGLGTDTQYF
TRBD1	TRBJ1-2	-	TRBV7-9	TGTGCCAGCAGCTTAGGGCCGGGACAGGGCTATGGCTACACCTTC	CASSLGPGQGYGYTF
TRBD2	TRBJ2-3	-	TRBV5-1	TGCGCCAGCAGCTTTAGGGCGGGGGGAACAGATACGCAGTATTTT	CASSFRAGGTDTQYF
TRBD2	TRBJ2-2	once	TRBV19	TGTGCCAGTAGTATAGCCCTAGCGGGGGGGATCGGGGAGCTGTTTTTT	CASSIALAGGIGELFF
TRBD2	TRBJ2-7	-	TRBV18	TGTGCCAGCTCGGGACTAGCGGGGGGGCCGTACGAGCAGTACTTC	CASSGLAGGPYEQYF
TRBD1	TRBJ1-2	-	TRBV19	TGTGCCAGTAGTATGGCCTCTTTAGGACAGGTCTATGGCTACACCTTC	CASSMASLGQVYGYTF
-	TRBJ2-7	-	TRBV7-2	TGTGCCAGCAGCTTATCAGTAGCAGGGGCCCTGGACGAGCAGTACTTC	CASSLSVAGALDEQYF
-	TRBJ2-7	-	TRBV7-2	TGTGCCAGCAGCTTATTAAGTCGGACACAGAGCTCCTACGAGCAGTACTTC	CASSLLSRTQSSYEQYF
TRBD1	TRBJ1-1	-	TRBV29-1	TGCAGCGTTGAGGGACAGTTGAACACTGAAGCTTTCTTT	CSVEGQLNTEAFF
-	TRBJ1-6	-	TRBV5-1	TGCGCCAGCACCCAGACAGGTTTCGTCGGTGGCAATTCACCCCTCCACTTT	CASTQTGFVGGNSPLHF
-	TRBJ1-1	-	TRBV27	TGTGCCAGCAGTATTGCGTCCTGGTCGGGCACTGAAGCTTTCTTT	CASSIASWSGTEAFF
-	TRBJ2-7	-	TRBV7-2	TGTGCCAGCAGCTTACGTACAGACACCTACGAGCAGTACTTC	CASSLRTDTYEQYF
TRBD1	TRBJ2-1	-	TRBV19	TGTGCCAGTAGTTTTCGGGGACAGTTCAATGAGCAGTTCTTC	CASSFRGQFNEQFF
-	TRBJ1-6	-	TRBV9	TGTGCCAGCAGCGTAGGAGCGGGGGGCGGCTCACCCCTCCACTTT	CASSVGAGGGSPLHF
TRBD1	TRBJ1-6	-	TRBV6-5	TGTGCCAGCAGCCCGGACAGGGCCTATAATTCACCCCTCCACTTT	CASSPDRAYNSPLHF
-	TRBJ2-2	-	TRBV30	TGTGCCTGGAGCCCTAGGCGGTCTGGGGAGCTGTTTTTT	CAWSPRRSGELFF
-	TRBJ1-3	-	TRBV9	TGTGCCAGCAGCGGGAGAACAGGGACGGGCTCTGGAAACACCATATATTTT	CASSGRTGTGSGNTIYF
-	TRBJ1-5	-	TRBV19	TGTGCCAGTAGCCGAACAGGGTTAAGCAATCAGCCCCAGCATTTT	CASSRTGLSNQPQHF
-	TRBJ2-2	-	TRBV15	TGTGCCACCAGCGTCAGAGATTTGCCGGGACAAGGTTTTGGGAACACCGGGGAGCTGTTTTTT	CATSVRDLPGQGFGNTGELFF
-	TRBJ1-1	-	TRBV4-3	TGCGCCAGCAGCCCATCCCGGGGGGGTTCCACTGAAGCTTTCTTT	CASSPSRGGSTEAFF
TRBD2	TRBJ2-1	-	TRBV7-2	TGTGCCAGCAGCCGATGGACTAGCGGGGGGTCTTACAATGAGCAGTTCTTC	CASSRWTSGGSYNEQFF
-	TRBJ2-7	-	TRBV2	TGTGCCAGCAAACCGACACTTCTCTACGAGCAGTACTTC	CASKPTLLYEQYF
-	TRBJ1-2	-	TRBV29-1	TGCAGCGTTGGGGGAAGGACAGCCACTAACTATGGCTACACCTTC	CSVGGRTATNYGYTF
-	TRBJ2-6	-	TRBV5-1	TGCGCCAGCAGCTTGACCGCAGGTTTCTCTGGGGCCAACGTCCTGACTTTC	CASSLTAGFSGANVLTF
-	TRBJ1-1	-	TRBV5-1	TGCGCCAGCAGCTTGGTTTCAGGGGCCCCGCTTGAAGCTTTCTTT	CASSLVSGAPLEAFF
TRBD1	TRBJ1-1	few	TRBV6-1	TGTGCCAGCAGTGGCGGGACCGGGACAGCGAACACTGAAGCTTTCTTT	CASSGGTGTANTEAFF
TRBD1	TRBJ2-7	-	TRBV15	TGTGCCACCAGCAGAGCTGCTGACAGGGGGCCGGGCGAGCAGTACTTC	CATSRAADRGPGEQYF
-	TRBJ2-3	-	TRBV19	TGTGCCAGTAGTATAGGGACAGGCACAGATACGCAGTATTTT	CASSIGTGTDTQYF